The 9 T cell receptor beta chains listed next were all sequenced from one sample in a study of T cells in Graves' hyperthyroidism and ophthalmopathy. RNA transcripts yielded amplified TCR beta CDR3 regions. The TCR CDR3 first-round RT-PCR relied on the HTBI primer set. One entry per CDR3 protein results from TCRdb running MiXCR on the multiplex PCR reads. The sample lists 50,000 to 60,000 distinct CDR3 sequences, around 50% seen once, with roughly 12% in the top ten. Sequencing input: blood. Receptor source: a woman younger than 45 with Graves' ophthalmopathy.

With respect to this clonotype: The conserved closing phenylalanine or tryptophan is absent in this CDR3, likely reflecting a read error. The chain couples TRBV5-1 to TRBJ1-1; the D is unclear. The CDR3 loop spans 14 amino acids. Trimming left V 0 bases short and J 1 base short, with 7 bases between. CDR1 and CDR2 (germline): SGHRS, YFSETQ. The DNA of the CDR3 is TGCGCCAGCAGCTTGGGCAGAACGAACACTGAAGCTTTCATT. Translation gives CASSLGRTNTEAFI.

V is TRBV5-1 and J is TRBJ1-2; no definite D call. Germline-derived CDR1 and CDR2 are SGHRS and YFSETQ. V lost 4 bases and J 0 bases, leaving 13 bases between the germline ends. The CDR3 length is 15 residues. The CDR3 DNA reads TGCGCCAGCAGCGAAAATGGGATTTCTAACTATGGCTACACCTTC. This sequence encodes CASSENGISNYGYTF.

This clonotype was seen ten or more times. This chain connects TRBV5-6 to TRBJ2-1; TRBD2 is a possible D gene (5 bases). Germline V gene data show CDR1 as SGHDT and CDR2 as YYEEEE. V was pared by 5 bases and J by 0 bases, with 9 bases between. The CDR3 consists of 14 residues. The CDR3 sequence is CASRDSSSYNEQFF. In DNA, the CDR3 is TGTGCCAGCAGGGACTCTAGCTCCTACAATGAGCAGTTCTTC. Supplemented by reference TRBV5-6 and TRBJ2-1, the full variable domain reads DAGVTQSPTHLIKTRGQQVTLRCSPKSGHDTVSWYQQALGQGPQFIFQYYEEEERQRGNFPDRFSGHQFPNYSSELNVNALLLGDSALYLCASRDSSSYNEQFFGPGTRLTVL.

Concerning this clonotype itself: A single base separates this from a much larger clone, so it may be a read error. The chain uses TRBV6-4 and TRBJ1-4; D is possibly TRBD1 (6 bases). Between the trimmed V and J ends, which lost 8 bases and 0 bases, there was a span of 16 bases. Germline V CDR1 and CDR2: MRHNA, SNTAGT. The CDR3 totals 16 residues. For the CDR3, the DNA is TGTGCCAGCCCCGAAGGGGGGGTTACAACTAATGAAAAACTGTTTTTT. This gives the protein CASPEGGVTTNEKLFF.

Regarding this clonotype: The junction departs from germline at one end; a sequencing error may be responsible. The rearrangement links TRBV7-2 to TRBJ2-3; 10 nucleotides line up with TRBD2. The CDR3 runs 17 residues. The germline CDR1 and CDR2 sequences are SGHTA and FQGNSA. This chain's CDR3 is CASSPSTSGKRSDMQYF. CDR3 coding DNA: TGTGCCAGCAGCCCATCAACTAGCGGGAAACGCTCAGATATGCAGTATTTT.

V gene TRBV7-9 combines with J gene TRBJ2-7; tentatively, D is TRBD2 (7 bases). V lost 5 bases to trimming and J lost 4 bases, with 15 bases between them. Germline lookup yields CDR1 SEHNR and CDR2 FQNEAQ (reference sequence). CDR3 size: 14 residues. Here the CDR3 reads CASSQGGGPYEQYF. As DNA, the CDR3 is TGTGCCAGCAGCCAAGGGGGGGGCCCGTACGAGCAGTACTTC.

At least ten counts were recorded for this clonotype. J is TRBJ1-6 and V is TRBV5-5; D gene uncertain. Germline values: CDR1 SGHKS, CDR2 YYEKEE (reference sequence). The CDR3 totals 16 residues. V was pared by 5 bases and J by 7 bases, with 19 bases between. As DNA, the CDR3 is TGTGCCAGCAGAAAGAGCATGTCAGAGAGCAATTCACCCCTCCACTTT. This codes for CASRKSMSESNSPLHF.

The gene calls are TRBV9 and TRBJ1-2; D not resolved. The CDR3 has 13 amino acids. CDR1 and CDR2 from the germline V gene are SGDLS and YYNGEE. V lost 5 bases to trimming and J lost 4 bases, with 12 bases between them. CDR3 region: CASSAQPAYGYTF. The CDR3 nucleotides read TGTGCCAGCAGTGCTCAGCCGGCCTATGGCTACACCTTC.

The table lists this clonotype with many counts. The V call is TRBV2, the J call TRBJ2-1; D may be TRBD2 (5 bases). The ends were cut back, 3 bases at V and 0 bases at J, with 9 bases in the middle. Germline loops: CDR1 SNHLY, CDR2 FYNNEI. CDR3 length: 15 amino acids. The CDR3 DNA is TGTGCCAGCAGTGATGAAGGGAGCTCCTACAATGAGCAGTTCTTC. This sequence encodes CASSDEGSSYNEQFF.